Following are 28 T cell receptor beta chains from one sample sequenced in a study of shared clonotypes between healthy human individuals. Sequencing used immunoSEQ multiplex PCR; TCRdb keeps in-frame clones, though not all of them. The data show fewer than 400,000 clones, around 72% seen once. What was sequenced was memory CD4+ T cells sorted from blood. Subset specified: CD45RA-negative fraction. These TCRs come from a man aged 25 to 45 in good health.

This clone was picked up a small number of times. The rearrangement uses TRBV5-1 and TRBJ1-2, with D possibly TRBD1 on 6 matching bases. The CDR3 covers 14 residues. The germline V gene encodes CDR1 SGHRS and CDR2 YFSETQ. Trimming cost V 1 base and J 6 bases, with 13 bases left between them. The DNA for the CDR3 is TGCGCCAGCAGCTTGAGGACAGCACCCGATGGCTACACCTTC. Residues: CASSLRTAPDGYTF.

The chain recombines TRBV30 with TRBJ1-5; 7 bases align to TRBD1. Germline CDR1 reads GTSNPN; CDR2 reads SVGIG (reference sequence). Trimming removed 0 bases from V and 2 bases from J; junction bases left unmatched: 4. The CDR3 covers 15 residues. CDR3 sequence (DNA): TGTGCCTGGAGTGTGTCAGGGGGTGGCAATCAGCCCCAGCATTTT. It codes for CAWSVSGGGNQPQHF.

The chain has TRBV5-1 and TRBJ2-1, with D unclear. Trimming took 1 base from V and 9 from J, leaving 11 bases between them. Germline values: CDR1 SGHRS, CDR2 YFSETQ. The CDR3 has 13 residues. The CDR3 region has the DNA TGCGCCAGCAGCTTGTGGGCGGCGTCTGAGCAGTTCTTC. Its protein is CASSLWAASEQFF.

The gene calls are TRBV2 and TRBJ2-7; D might be TRBD1 (6 bases). V lost 8 bases to trimming and J lost 3 bases, with 14 bases between them. This CDR3 is 13 amino acids long. In germline, CDR1 is SNHLY, CDR2 FYNNEI. CDR3 nucleotides: TGTGCCAGCGAGGGGGAATTTAGCTACGAGCAGTACTTC. Translated: CASEGEFSYEQYF.

The V and J genes are TRBV5-1 and TRBJ2-7; TRBD1 is a possible D gene (6 bases). The ends were cut back, 4 bases at V and 5 bases at J, with 16 bases in the middle. CDR1 is SGHRS and CDR2 is YFSETQ in the germline V gene. The CDR3 covers 14 residues. The CDR3 reads CASSPKDRSNEQYF. CDR3 bases: TGCGCCAGCAGCCCGAAAGACAGGAGTAACGAGCAGTACTTC.

CDR3 sequence: CASSVRRDNQPQHF. In DNA, the CDR3 is TGCGCCAGCAGTGTACGGCGGGATAATCAGCCCCAGCATTTT. The J gene is TRBJ1-5, the V gene TRBV10-2; D is ambiguous. Between the trimmed V and J ends, which lost 4 bases and 4 bases, there was a span of 11 bases. Germline V gene lookup returns CDR1 WSHSY and CDR2 SAAADI. The CDR3 has 14 residues.

The chain uses TRBV19 and TRBJ1-1; maybe TRBD1 (5 bases). In germline, CDR1 is LNHDA, CDR2 SQIVND (reference sequence). V was cut by 7 bases and J by 1 base, with 10 bases left in between. The CDR3 is 13 amino acids. This chain's CDR3 is CASKDRPNTEAFF. The CDR3 DNA sequence: TGTGCCAGTAAAGACAGACCGAACACTGAAGCTTTCTTT.

Only a few counts were recorded for this clone. The chain is built from TRBV2 and TRBJ2-1; D remains ambiguous. The V and J ends lost 7 bases and 4 bases respectively, with 5 bases between them. The CDR3 loop spans 11 amino acids. CDR1 is SNHLY and CDR2 is FYNNEI in the germline V gene. The CDR3 protein is CASKVYNEQFF. The CDR3 bases are TGTGCCAGCAAGGTTTACAATGAGCAGTTCTTC.

This sequence joins TRBV28 and TRBJ1-5; tentatively, D is TRBD1 (5 bases). Between the trimmed V and J ends, which lost 10 bases and 5 bases, there was a span of 21 bases. Germline CDR1 and CDR2: MDHEN and SYDVKM. CDR3 size: 15 residues. CDR3: CATKLFVTADQPQHF. In DNA form, the CDR3 reads TGTGCCACCAAACTCTTCGTGACAGCAGATCAGCCCCAGCATTTT.

The chain links TRBV6-6 to TRBJ2-2; the D gene could be TRBD1 or TRBD2 (5 bases each). The CDR3 loop spans 16 amino acids. CDR1 and CDR2 (germline): MNHNY, SVGAGI (reference sequence). The V and J ends lost 0 bases and 0 bases respectively, with 8 bases between them. CDR3 sequence reads: CASSYSMGANTGELFF. The DNA of the CDR3 is TGTGCCAGCAGTTACTCGATGGGGGCGAACACCGGGGAGCTGTTTTTT.

V gene TRBV10-3 combines with J gene TRBJ2-3, with a weak D call TRBD1 (5 bases). V lost 1 base, J lost 1 base, and 9 bases lay in between. The CDR3 length is 15 residues. The germline gives CDR1 ENHRY, CDR2 SYGVKD. The CDR3 sequence is CAISEFLGRTDTQYF. In DNA, the CDR3 is TGTGCCATCAGTGAGTTTTTGGGGCGCACAGATACGCAGTATTTT.

This chain joins TRBV25-1 and TRBJ2-3; 8 bases align to TRBD2. Germline CDR1 and CDR2: MGHDK and SYGVNS. This CDR3 region has 15 residues. Trimming at V came to 6 bases and at J to 4 bases, leaving 9 bases not matched to a gene. The CDR3 DNA sequence: TGTGCCAGCAGAAGAGCGGGAGAGTCCGCAGATACGCAGTATTTT. Translation: CASRRAGESADTQYF.

The chain couples TRBV11-2 to TRBJ2-1; 8 bases agree with TRBD2. CDR1 is SGHAT and CDR2 is FQNNGV in the germline V gene. V was clipped by 3 bases and J by 5 bases; unmatched bases: 3. The CDR3 consists of 14 residues. The CDR3 nucleotides are TGTGCCAGCAGCTTCGGTAGCGGGAACAATGAGCAGTTCTTC. Its translation is CASSFGSGNNEQFF.

This clone was seen many times. The chain joins TRBV9 to TRBJ2-1; possibly TRBD2 for D (7 bases). The ends were cut back, 3 bases at V and 4 bases at J, with 17 bases in the middle. The CDR3 extends over 16 amino acids. The germline CDR1 and CDR2 sequences are SGDLS and YYNGEE. Here the CDR3 reads CASSAGGLAVYNEQFF. The CDR3 bases are TGTGCCAGCAGCGCCGGGGGGCTAGCAGTTTACAATGAGCAGTTCTTC.

This sequence joins TRBV2 and TRBJ1-4; D unresolved. Trimming shortened V by 7 bases and J by 0 bases, and 6 bases separated the two germline ends. The CDR3 sequence is 13 residues long. The germline V gene encodes CDR1 SNHLY and CDR2 FYNNEI. CDR3 amino acids: CASNEATNEKLFF. CDR3 bases: TGTGCCAGCAACGAAGCAACTAATGAAAAACTGTTTTTT.

The chain couples TRBV28 to TRBJ2-3; no definite D call. In germline, CDR1 is MDHEN, CDR2 SYDVKM. Trimming took 6 bases from V and 1 from J, leaving 8 bases between them. The CDR3 spans 13 residues. The CDR3 protein is CASSLDRTDTQYF. The CDR3 DNA is TGTGCCAGCAGCCTCGATCGCACAGATACGCAGTATTTT.

This clone has just one count. Other DNA sequences in the sample encode the same CDR3. This sequence joins TRBV7-2 and TRBJ2-3; 14 positions match TRBD2. Per the germline V gene, CDR1 is SGHTA and CDR2 is FQGNSA. J gave up 3 bases and V 1 base, and 3 bases lay outside the gene matches. CDR3 length equals 17 residues. In DNA, the CDR3 is TGTGCCAGCAGCTTAGTCGGGACTAGCGGGAGTACAGATACGCAGTATTTT. The encoded protein is CASSLVGTSGSTDTQYF.

This rearrangement joins TRBV19 to TRBJ2-1; 12 nucleotides agree with TRBD2. The CDR3 runs to 16 residues. Germline loops: CDR1 LNHDA, CDR2 SQIVND (reference sequence). The V and J ends lost 7 bases and 7 bases, in that order; junction bases with no gene match: 11. CDR3 residues: CASKAGSGTSGNEQFF. CDR3 DNA: TGTGCCAGTAAAGCAGGTTCCGGGACTAGCGGGAATGAGCAGTTCTTC.

V usage is TRBV28 and J usage is TRBJ1-4; D perhaps matches TRBD1 (5 bases). The CDR3 has 15 amino acids. Trimming stripped 6 bases from V and 5 bases from J, with 16 bases between. CDR1 is MDHEN, CDR2 SYDVKM, per germline. In nucleotides, the CDR3 is TGTGCCAGCAGCGATAGGGACGGAGAAAATGAAAAACTGTTTTTT. As protein: CASSDRDGENEKLFF.

The chain uses TRBV7-8 and TRBJ2-2; D perhaps matches TRBD1 (5 bases). CDR3 length: 14 amino acids. Germline CDR1 SGHVS, CDR2 FQNEAQ. Trimming pared 4 bases from V and 2 bases from J, leaving 8 bases between. The CDR3 region has the DNA TGTGCCAGCAGCTCGACAGTTAACACCGGGGAGCTGTTTTTT. Encoded protein: CASSSTVNTGELFF.

This clone was counted ten times or more. The chain uses TRBV7-9 and TRBJ2-1; 14 nucleotides agree with TRBD2. The germline V gene has CDR1 SEHNR and CDR2 FQNEAQ (reference sequence). V lost 3 bases to trimming and J lost 8 bases; unmatched junction nucleotides: 6. This CDR3 is 16 amino acids long. The DNA of the CDR3 is TGTGCCAGCAGCTTTGGGACTAGCGGGAGTATAGATGAGCAGTTCTTC. Translation: CASSFGTSGSIDEQFF. The full variable domain, its missing parts supplied by reference TRBV7-9 and TRBJ2-1, is DTGVSQNPRHKITKRGQNVTFRCDPISEHNRLYWYRQTLGQGPEFLTYFQNEAQLEKSRLLSDRFSAERPKGSFSTLEIQRTEQGDSAMYLCASSFGTSGSIDEQFFGPGTRLTVL.

The chain combines TRBV6-5 with TRBJ2-1; TRBD1 might be the D (6 bases). The V and J ends lost 6 bases and 6 bases respectively, with 15 bases between them. Germline V gene lookup returns CDR1 MNHEY and CDR2 SVGAGI. The CDR3 runs 14 residues. CDR3 bases: TGTGCCAGCAGATTTGACAGGTCGGCCAATGAGCAGTTCTTC. Protein sequence: CASRFDRSANEQFF.

The genes are TRBV5-1 and TRBJ2-6; TRBD1 or TRBD2 may be the D gene (5 bases each). CDR1 and CDR2 (germline): SGHRS, YFSETQ. The CDR3 covers 18 residues. The V and J ends lost 0 bases and 2 bases respectively, with 15 bases between them. CDR3 nucleotide sequence: TGCGCCAGCAGCTTGGGAGGGACGGATGACACTGGGGCCAACGTCCTGACTTTC. Translating it yields CASSLGGTDDTGANVLTF.

The table lists this clone with many counts. The chain employs TRBV29-1 and TRBJ2-3; D unresolved. Germline V lookup: CDR1 SQVTM, CDR2 ANQGSEA. Trimming stripped 3 bases from V and 11 bases from J, with 12 bases between. The CDR3 is 11 amino acids. CDR3 nucleotides: TGCAGCGTTGACCACGGCGTGGTGCAGTATTTT. Translated: CSVDHGVVQYF.

V is TRBV18 and J is TRBJ2-2; TRBD2 agrees at 7 bases. Per germline, CDR1 KGHSH and CDR2 LQKENI. V lost 6 bases, J lost 1 base, and 8 bases stayed unmatched. The CDR3 is made up of 16 amino acids. The CDR3 here is CASSPLASGNTGELFF. The CDR3 region has the DNA TGTGCCAGCTCCCCCTTGGCTAGCGGGAACACCGGGGAGCTGTTTTTT.

The V call is TRBV18, the J call TRBJ2-1; maybe TRBD2 (6 bases). Germline V gene sequence: CDR1 KGHSH, CDR2 LQKENI. V was clipped by 3 bases and J by 8 bases, with 20 bases between them. The CDR3 has 16 amino acids. CDR3 loop: CASSPLIDFGDYEQFF. In DNA form, the CDR3 reads TGTGCCAGCTCACCGTTGATCGATTTCGGGGACTATGAGCAGTTCTTC.

The V gene is TRBV5-1, the J gene TRBJ2-5; D possibly matches TRBD1 or TRBD2 (5 bases each). This CDR3 region has 15 residues. Trimming pared 7 bases from V and 4 bases from J, leaving 20 bases between. Germline-derived CDR1 and CDR2 are SGHRS and YFSETQ. CDR3 protein: CASWAGTWGLETQYF. CDR3 bases: TGCGCCAGCTGGGCCGGGACGTGGGGGTTAGAGACCCAGTACTTC.

Only a few counts were recorded for this clone. The chain has TRBV18 and TRBJ2-7; TRBD1 agrees at 10 bases. J gave up 4 bases and V 5 bases, and 5 bases lay outside the gene matches. CDR3 length: 14 amino acids. Germline assignment: CDR1 KGHSH and CDR2 LQKENI. DNA of the CDR3: TGTGCCAGCTCAAGGACAGGGGGTCAATACGAGCAGTACTTC. Translated, it gives CASSRTGGQYEQYF.